This passage covers 17 T cell receptor beta chains from one sample sequenced in a study of T-cell memory formation after mild COVID-19. TCRdb reprocessed the 5' RACE reads with MiXCR, giving one entry per CDR3 protein. The sample consists of approximately 350,000 distinct CDR3 sequences, 10% to 15% of them appearing once. The specimen was PBMCs or a T cell subset sorted from them (not recorded which). The receptor source for this set is a man aged 18 to 35 who had mild COVID-19 (a few samples of this study predate the infection). Cell type and time point are not known.

The chain has TRBV5-1 and TRBJ2-1, with TRBD1 matching 9 bases. The CDR3 is 15 residues long. J lost 7 bases, V lost 4 bases, and 9 bases had no gene match. In germline, CDR1 is SGHRS, CDR2 YFSETQ. This CDR3 is CASSTRTGEWNEQFF. In DNA form, the CDR3 reads TGCGCCAGCAGCACTCGGACAGGGGAATGGAATGAGCAGTTCTTC.

As concerns this clonotype: Germline is not matched at one junction end, which may reflect a read error. This CDR3 reads CASSSSRAPVSSLHF. In nucleotides, the CDR3 is TGTGCCAGCAGCTCATCCCGGGCCCCGGTTTCATCCCTCCACTTT. V and J are TRBV11-2 and TRBJ1-6; no clear D. This CDR3 has 15 residues. From germline, CDR1 is SGHAT and CDR2 FQNNGV.

In this sample, this clonotype turned up a few times. V gene TRBV12-3 or TRBV12-4 combines with J gene TRBJ2-7; no clear D. The CDR3 runs to 15 residues. V was trimmed by 3 bases and J by 0 bases, leaving 12 bases between them. The CDR3 DNA follows: TGTGCCAGCAGTTTGGGCGGAGAATACTCCTACGAGCAGTACTTC. Translated: CASSLGGEYSYEQYF.

In this sample, this clonotype turned up a few times. The rearrangement joins TRBV6-1 to TRBJ2-1; 9 nucleotides match TRBD2. The length of the CDR3 is 16 residues. The germline V gene encodes CDR1 MNHNS and CDR2 SASEGT. The V gene end was trimmed by 3 bases and the J gene end by 8 bases; junction bases not matched to a gene: 11. The CDR3 DNA sequence: TGTGCCAGCAGTGACCCAGGTGCGGGGGGGCAAGATGAGCAGTTCTTC. This gives the protein CASSDPGAGGQDEQFF.

This clonotype came up a few times. J is TRBJ2-5 and V is TRBV5-1, with TRBD1 as a possible D gene (5 bases). Trimming cost V 4 bases and J 5 bases, with 9 bases left between them. The CDR3 length is 12 residues. The germline CDR1 and CDR2 sequences are SGHRS and YFSETQ. CDR3 loop: CASSAKGETQYF. The CDR3, as DNA: TGCGCCAGCAGCGCTAAGGGGGAGACCCAGTACTTC.

In its sample, this clonotype was seen a few times. The chain couples TRBV6-6 to TRBJ1-5; D remains ambiguous. Trimming took 3 bases from V and 1 from J, leaving 13 bases between them. CDR1 and CDR2 (germline): MNHNY, SVGAGI (reference sequence). This CDR3 is 16 amino acids long. The CDR3 loop reads CASSYPPLYSNQPQHF. As DNA, the CDR3 is TGTGCCAGCAGTTATCCCCCCCTTTACAGCAATCAGCCCCAGCATTTT.

The V and J genes are TRBV5-1 and TRBJ1-2, with D hard to call. CDR3 length: 15 amino acids. With 4 bases removed from V and 0 bases from J, the gap between germline ends came to 13 bases. CDR1 SGHRS and CDR2 YFSETQ come from the germline V gene. The CDR3, as DNA: TGCGCCAGCAGCCCAACGACAACGCCTAACTATGGCTACACCTTC. It specifies CASSPTTTPNYGYTF.

The J gene is TRBJ2-7, the V gene TRBV5-1; no firm D call. Trimming took 1 base from V and 1 from J, leaving 12 bases between them. Germline CDR1 and CDR2: SGHRS and YFSETQ. The CDR3 runs to 15 residues. The CDR3 sequence is CASSLSQVPSYEQYF. The CDR3, as DNA: TGCGCCAGCAGCTTGTCCCAGGTCCCTTCCTACGAGCAGTACTTC.

The sample holds a few counts of this clonotype. This chain uses TRBV6-2 or TRBV6-3 with TRBJ2-2, with D possibly being TRBD1 or TRBD2 (7 bases each). This CDR3 is built from 17 residues. Germline V gives CDR1 MNHEY, CDR2 SVGEGT. The V end lost 2 bases, the J end lost 2 bases, and 15 bases lay between the germline ends. The CDR3 sequence is CASSYRRGTVNTGELFF. The CDR3 DNA reads TGTGCCAGCAGTTACCGGCGGGGGACAGTAAACACCGGGGAGCTGTTTTTT.

A few counts support this clonotype. The chain employs TRBV6-1 and TRBJ2-7, with no clear D. Germline assignment: CDR1 MNHNS and CDR2 SASEGT. CDR3 length: 11 residues. V was trimmed by 6 bases and J by 3 bases, leaving 6 bases between them. The CDR3 is CASREFYEQYF. The CDR3 coding sequence is TGTGCCAGCAGGGAATTCTACGAGCAGTACTTC.

This clonotype was found a few times. V is TRBV6-2 or TRBV6-3 and J is TRBJ2-2, with D possibly TRBD1 on 5 matching bases. V gave up 1 base and J gave up 6 bases, with 9 bases separating them. Germline assignment: CDR1 MNHEY and CDR2 SVGEGT. The CDR3 runs to 14 residues. CDR3 nucleotide sequence: TGTGCCAGCAGTTACTTCTCAGGGTCCGGGGAGCTGTTTTTT. The encoded protein is CASSYFSGSGELFF.

The chain uses TRBV7-2 and TRBJ2-5; possible D gene TRBD2, 5 bases. Trimming left V 4 bases short and J 5 bases short, with 14 bases between. Germline V gene sequence: CDR1 SGHTA, CDR2 FQGNSA. The CDR3 has 14 amino acids. The CDR3 DNA sequence: TGTGCCAGCAGCTCCCGACGGGGATATGAGACCCAGTACTTC. Translation gives CASSSRRGYETQYF.

This clonotype has only a few counts. This chain uses TRBV10-2 with TRBJ2-7; tentatively, D is TRBD2 (7 bases). V was cut by 3 bases and J by 2 bases, with 14 bases left in between. Germline V lookup: CDR1 WSHSY, CDR2 SAAADI. There are 15 residues in the CDR3. The CDR3 sequence is CASSDWGGLPYEQYF. The CDR3 coding sequence is TGCGCCAGCAGTGATTGGGGGGGGCTCCCCTACGAGCAGTACTTC.

This clonotype has only a few counts. The chain links TRBV5-1 to TRBJ1-5; no clear D. Trimming cost V 5 bases and J 2 bases, with 11 bases left between them. The CDR3 extends over 14 amino acids. Per the germline V gene, CDR1 is SGHRS and CDR2 is YFSETQ. The CDR3: CASRLSDGNQPQHF. DNA for the CDR3: TGCGCCAGCAGACTTTCAGACGGCAATCAGCCCCAGCATTTT.

This clonotype was recorded at least ten times. The chain couples TRBV4-1 to TRBJ2-4; D unclear. The CDR3 consists of 14 residues. Germline assignment: CDR1 MGHRA and CDR2 YSYEKL. Trimming took 3 bases from V and 1 from J, leaving 7 bases between them. The CDR3 DNA reads as TGCGCCAGCAGCCAGTGGAAGGCCAAAAACATTCAGTACTTC. Protein product: CASSQWKAKNIQYF.

There are a few counts of this clonotype. V and J are TRBV28 and TRBJ2-1; D unclear. With 7 bases removed from V and 2 bases from J, the gap between germline ends came to 15 bases. The CDR3 contains 15 residues. Germline CDR1 reads MDHEN; CDR2 reads SYDVKM. This chain's CDR3 is CASTLNFGTYNEQFF. Written as DNA, the CDR3 is TGTGCCAGCACCTTGAACTTTGGCACCTACAATGAGCAGTTCTTC.

The chain uses TRBV7-2 and TRBJ2-3; TRBD2 might be the D (7 bases). Per germline, CDR1 SGHTA and CDR2 FQGNSA. V was shortened by 5 bases and J by 1 base, with 22 bases between the two germline ends. The CDR3 length is 18 residues. Written as DNA, the CDR3 is TGTGCCAGCAGCCCGGTCGGGGGGCCCTTCCTCGGCACAGATACGCAGTATTTT. Translating it yields CASSPVGGPFLGTDTQYF.